A selection of T cell receptor beta chains follows, all from one sample in a study of Graves' ophthalmopathy and Graves' hyperthyroidism. TCRdb called the multiplex PCR reads again in MiXCR, with one record for every CDR3 protein. This sample has 500,000 to 700,000 distinct CDR3 sequences, with about a fifth found just once. The sample consisted of peripheral blood. The receptors shown here come from a woman younger than 35 with stable Graves' hyperthyroidism. Some clones in this sample may be carry-over from other donors' samples. CDR3s include the opening cysteine and the closing phenylalanine or tryptophan. Each record gives: V gene, CDR3 protein.

v_gene: TRBV6-1
CDR3aa: CASSDHRLVSYEQYF

v_gene: TRBV20-1
CDR3aa: CSAQSERGLYRTYEQYF

v_gene: TRBV25-1
CDR3aa: CASSHPGQGDLARETQYF

v_gene: TRBV28
CDR3aa: CASIPSGRGETQYF

v_gene: TRBV11-2
CDR3aa: CASSSPSGRTYEQYF

v_gene: TRBV19
CDR3aa: CASSSDGQGQSGYTF

v_gene: TRBV11-2
CDR3aa: CASSLRGGARETQYF

v_gene: TRBV28
CDR3aa: CASRPHGQVNYGYTF

v_gene: TRBV11-2
CDR3aa: CASSFQGSSPLHF

v_gene: TRBV10-2
CDR3aa: CASSECCGGIHEQYF